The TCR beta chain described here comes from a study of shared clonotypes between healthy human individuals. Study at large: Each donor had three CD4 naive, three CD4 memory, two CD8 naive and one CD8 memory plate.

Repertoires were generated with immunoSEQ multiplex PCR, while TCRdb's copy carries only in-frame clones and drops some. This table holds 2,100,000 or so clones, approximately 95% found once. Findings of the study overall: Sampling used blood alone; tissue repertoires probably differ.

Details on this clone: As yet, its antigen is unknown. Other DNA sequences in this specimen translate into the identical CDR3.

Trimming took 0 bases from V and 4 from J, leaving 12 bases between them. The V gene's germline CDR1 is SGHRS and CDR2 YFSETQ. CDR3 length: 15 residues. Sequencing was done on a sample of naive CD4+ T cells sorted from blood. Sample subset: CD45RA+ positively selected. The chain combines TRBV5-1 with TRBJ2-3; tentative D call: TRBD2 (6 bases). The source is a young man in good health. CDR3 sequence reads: CASSLGLARADTQYF. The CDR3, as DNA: TGCGCCAGCAGCTTGGGGCTAGCGAGGGCAGATACGCAGTATTTT.